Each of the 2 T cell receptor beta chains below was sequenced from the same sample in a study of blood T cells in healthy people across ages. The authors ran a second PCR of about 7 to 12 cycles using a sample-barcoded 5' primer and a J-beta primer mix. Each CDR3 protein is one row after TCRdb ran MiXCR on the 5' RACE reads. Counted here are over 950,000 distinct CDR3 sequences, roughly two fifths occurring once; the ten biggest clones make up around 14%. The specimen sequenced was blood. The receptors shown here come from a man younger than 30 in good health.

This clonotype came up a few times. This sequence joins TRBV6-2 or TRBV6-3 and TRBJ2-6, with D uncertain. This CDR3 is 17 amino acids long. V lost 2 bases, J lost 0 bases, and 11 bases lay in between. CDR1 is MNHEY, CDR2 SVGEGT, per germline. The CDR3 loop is CASSYRNKNSGANVLTF. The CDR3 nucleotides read TGTGCCAGCAGTTACAGGAACAAAAACTCTGGGGCCAACGTCCTGACTTTC.

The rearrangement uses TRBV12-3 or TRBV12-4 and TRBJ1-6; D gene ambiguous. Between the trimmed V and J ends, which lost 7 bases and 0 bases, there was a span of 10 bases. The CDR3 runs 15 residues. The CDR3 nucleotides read TGTGCCAGCACCCCGACCTCCTCCTATAATTCACCCCTCCACTTT. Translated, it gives CASTPTSSYNSPLHF.